The 25 T cell receptor beta chains listed next were all sequenced from one sample in a study of blood T cell repertoires in COVID-19. The table came from immunoSEQ multiplex PCR; TCRdb's copy has only in-frame clones and leaves some out. Here the sample spans 250,000 to 300,000 clones, roughly 90% being singletons. Specimen: peripheral blood. The receptors stem from a woman between 25 and 40 years old with COVID-19, enrolled during active disease.

The sample holds a few counts of this clone. The chain has TRBV11-1 and TRBJ1-1; D gene uncertain. Germline V gene data show CDR1 as SGHAT and CDR2 as FQDESV (reference sequence). This CDR3 is 15 amino acids long. The V end lost 0 bases, the J end lost 4 bases, and 12 bases lay between the germline ends. The chain's CDR3 is CASSLAAPAATEAFF. In nucleotides, the CDR3 is TGTGCCAGCAGCTTAGCGGCACCGGCGGCCACTGAAGCTTTCTTT.

The rearrangement joins TRBV5-4 to TRBJ1-3, with 7 bases aligning to TRBD1. This CDR3 spans 16 amino acids. With V trimmed by 0 bases and J by 4 bases, 7 bases remained unmatched. Germline V gives CDR1 SGHNT, CDR2 YYREEE (reference sequence). The DNA for the CDR3 is TGTGCCAGCAGCTTGGATCGACAGGGTACCGGAAACACCATATATTTT. It codes for CASSLDRQGTGNTIYF.

The chain joins TRBV19 to TRBJ2-2, with TRBD2 matching over 9 bases. Germline trimming cut 0 bases from V and 4 bases from J; bases unmatched to any gene: 6. Per germline, CDR1 LNHDA and CDR2 SQIVND (reference sequence). The CDR3 extends over 17 amino acids. As DNA, the CDR3 is TGTGCCAGTAGTATAGATGGGACTAGCTTGACCACCGGGGAGCTGTTTTTT. This codes for CASSIDGTSLTTGELFF.

V is TRBV6-5 and J is TRBJ2-7, with D uncertain. The CDR3 has 14 residues. Germline lookup yields CDR1 MNHEY and CDR2 SVGAGI. V lost 0 bases to trimming and J lost 1 base, with 7 bases between them. CDR3 sequence: CASSYSVGSYEQYF. The CDR3 nucleotides read TGTGCCAGCAGTTACTCGGTCGGTTCCTACGAGCAGTACTTC.

The chain is built from TRBV5-4 and TRBJ2-1; 9 nucleotides line up with TRBD2. Germline lookup yields CDR1 SGHNT and CDR2 YYREEE (reference sequence). Germline trimming cut 6 bases from V and 5 bases from J; bases unmatched to any gene: 6. CDR3 length: 14 amino acids. CDR3 in amino acids: CASTKLAGDNEQFF. CDR3 bases: TGTGCCAGCACTAAACTAGCGGGTGACAATGAGCAGTTCTTC.

CDR3 protein: CASSPPLAGGPINTQYF. CDR3 bases: TGTGCCAGCAGTCCTCCCCTAGCGGGAGGGCCTATCAACACGCAGTATTTT. The chain couples TRBV28 to TRBJ2-3; 12 bases are a match to TRBD2. V was pared by 5 bases and J by 9 bases, with 15 bases of the junction left unmatched. Germline V gene data show CDR1 as MDHEN and CDR2 as SYDVKM. The CDR3 runs to 17 residues.

The genes are TRBV25-1 and TRBJ2-1; TRBD1 might be the D (6 bases). Trimming left V 7 bases short and J 9 bases short, with 13 bases between. This CDR3 spans 12 amino acids. Germline CDR1 MGHDK, CDR2 SYGVNS. CDR3 protein: CASKQGDGEQFF. The DNA for the CDR3 is TGTGCCAGCAAACAGGGTGATGGTGAGCAGTTCTTC.

The chain employs TRBV19 and TRBJ1-4; 7 bases fit TRBD1. The germline gives CDR1 LNHDA, CDR2 SQIVND (reference sequence). V gave up 10 bases and J gave up 7 bases; unmatched junction bases: 9. This CDR3 region has 13 residues. In nucleotides, the CDR3 is TGTGCCACGTCGAAGGGGGCGCGTGAAAAACTGTTTTTT. It yields the protein CATSKGAREKLFF.

The CDR3 loop reads CATSRGQVYYGYTF. DNA of the CDR3: TGTGCCACCAGCAGAGGACAGGTTTACTATGGCTACACCTTC. This chain connects TRBV15 to TRBJ1-2, with a weak D call TRBD1 (6 bases). The germline CDR1 and CDR2 sequences are LNHNV and YYDKDF (reference sequence). With 1 base removed from V and 3 bases from J, the gap between germline ends came to 9 bases. This CDR3 is built from 14 residues.

The chain combines TRBV18 with TRBJ1-4, with unresolved D. V lost 3 bases to trimming and J lost 5 bases, with 4 bases between them. Germline lookup yields CDR1 KGHSH and CDR2 LQKENI. The CDR3 loop spans 12 amino acids. CDR3 DNA: TGTGCCAGCTCACCCGGGAATGAAAAACTGTTTTTT. Encoded protein: CASSPGNEKLFF.

The chain recombines TRBV7-9 with TRBJ1-1; 7 bases fit TRBD1. V was clipped by 4 bases and J by 6 bases; unmatched bases: 5. Germline lookup yields CDR1 SEHNR and CDR2 FQNEAQ (reference sequence). This CDR3 has 13 residues. DNA of the CDR3: TGTGCCAGCAGCTCCACAGGGGTCTCTGAAGCTTTCTTT. The encoded protein is CASSSTGVSEAFF.

For the CDR3, the DNA is TGCAGCGTTGGCGGGTCTAGGACTGAAGCTTTCTTT. It codes for CSVGGSRTEAFF. V is TRBV29-1 and J is TRBJ1-1, with unresolved D. V lost 4 bases and J lost 5, with 11 bases in between. Germline values: CDR1 SQVTM, CDR2 ANQGSEA. The CDR3 runs to 12 residues.

The rearrangement joins TRBV10-1 to TRBJ2-1, with TRBD2 matching over 9 bases. The CDR3 has 16 residues. J gave up 8 bases and V 2 bases, and 10 bases lay outside the gene matches. Germline assignment: CDR1 WNHNN and CDR2 SYGVQD (reference sequence). This CDR3 reads CASSEGRAGGFDEQFF. DNA of the CDR3: TGCGCCAGCAGTGAGGGCCGAGCGGGAGGTTTTGATGAGCAGTTCTTC.

This clone was detected once. The genes are TRBV5-6 and TRBJ1-2; unclear D gene. CDR3 length: 12 residues. Trimming left V 6 bases short and J 1 base short, with 7 bases between. The germline CDR1 and CDR2 sequences are SGHDT and YYEEEE. CDR3 coding DNA: TGTGCCAGCAAGAGAGATAACTATGGCTACACCTTC. Protein product: CASKRDNYGYTF.

The CDR3 region has the DNA TGTGCCAGCAGCTTACGTACGGGGGGAATGCAGCCCCAGCATTTT. Its protein product is CASSLRTGGMQPQHF. The chain joins TRBV7-2 to TRBJ1-5; a weak D match, TRBD1 (5 bases). The CDR3 spans 15 residues. CDR1 is SGHTA and CDR2 is FQGNSA in the germline V gene. Trimming pared 2 bases from V and 7 bases from J, leaving 15 bases between.

This clone showed up just once. V usage is TRBV2 and J usage is TRBJ1-1; no definite D call. Trimming removed 11 bases at V and 7 bases at J, with 14 bases between. The germline V gene has CDR1 SNHLY and CDR2 FYNNEI. The CDR3 is 11 amino acids. The CDR3: CAANLLGEAFF. CDR3 sequence (DNA): TGTGCCGCCAATTTGCTCGGTGAAGCTTTCTTT.

This clone was counted once. The chain links TRBV28 to TRBJ2-5; TRBD1 agrees at 12 bases. Germline CDR1 is MDHEN and CDR2 is SYDVKM. The CDR3 is 17 amino acids. J lost 2 bases, V lost 4 bases, and 8 bases had no gene match. DNA of the CDR3: TGTGCCAGCAGTTCCCGGGACAGGGGGCGAGAGCAAGAGACCCAGTACTTC. Its protein is CASSSRDRGREQETQYF.

J is TRBJ1-5 and V is TRBV6-1, with a weak D call TRBD1 (5 bases). Germline V gives CDR1 MNHNS, CDR2 SASEGT. This CDR3 comprises 16 residues. Trimming took 2 bases from V and 5 from J, leaving 16 bases between them. CDR3 DNA: TGTGCCAGCAGTGAATTTTCCGGTAGGGGCGATCAGCCCCAGCATTTT. Amino acid sequence: CASSEFSGRGDQPQHF.

The rearrangement joins TRBV18 to TRBJ1-5; D remains unclear. Germline lookup yields CDR1 KGHSH and CDR2 LQKENI. CDR3 length: 14 amino acids. With 4 bases removed from V and 4 bases from J, the gap between germline ends came to 11 bases. CDR3 sequence: CASSRASTNQPQHF. The DNA for the CDR3 is TGTGCCAGCTCACGGGCCTCGACAAATCAGCCCCAGCATTTT.

The chain joins TRBV6-5 to TRBJ1-2; D is possibly TRBD1 (6 bases). Germline V gives CDR1 MNHEY, CDR2 SVGAGI. CDR3 length: 15 residues. V was shortened by 0 bases and J by 4 bases, with 12 bases between the two germline ends. The CDR3 DNA reads as TGTGCCAGCAGTTACTCGAAGTCAGGGGCCTATGGCTACACCTTC. This sequence encodes CASSYSKSGAYGYTF.

V gene TRBV7-2 combines with J gene TRBJ1-2; D may be TRBD1 (5 bases). The CDR3 totals 16 residues. Germline V gene lookup returns CDR1 SGHTA and CDR2 FQGNSA. Trimming took 5 bases from V and 1 from J, leaving 17 bases between them. CDR3: CASSAGGVGNNYGYTF. As DNA, the CDR3 is TGTGCCAGCAGCGCTGGAGGGGTTGGGAATAACTATGGCTACACCTTC.

CDR3 sequence reads: CASTGDRGDGYTF. CDR3 DNA: TGTGCCAGCACCGGGGACAGGGGGGATGGCTACACCTTC. The V gene is TRBV9, the J gene TRBJ1-2, with 11 bases aligning to TRBD1. In germline, CDR1 is SGDLS, CDR2 YYNGEE. The CDR3 sequence is 13 residues long. V lost 6 bases, J lost 6 bases, and 4 bases stayed unmatched.

CDR3: CASSHNTNYGYTF. The DNA of the CDR3 is TGCGCCAGCAGCCATAATACTAACTATGGCTACACCTTC. The chain carries TRBV4-1 and TRBJ1-2; D is unclear. This CDR3 spans 13 amino acids. Trimming took 3 bases from V and 0 from J, leaving 5 bases between them. Germline CDR1 reads MGHRA; CDR2 reads YSYEKL.

This clone has a handful of counts. The chain links TRBV30 to TRBJ1-6, with no clear D. CDR3 length: 13 residues. With 3 bases removed from V and 8 bases from J, the gap between germline ends came to 11 bases. The germline V gene has CDR1 GTSNPN and CDR2 SVGIG (reference sequence). The DNA of the CDR3 is TGTGCCTGGAGGTCAAGCGGAGATTCACCCCTCCACTTT. Its translation: CAWRSSGDSPLHF.

The chain couples TRBV25-1 to TRBJ2-1; D ambiguous. V lost 4 bases and J 3 bases, leaving 4 bases between the germline ends. CDR1 MGHDK and CDR2 SYGVNS come from the germline V gene. This CDR3 has 12 residues. The CDR3 nucleotides read TGTGCCAGCAGTGGTAGCTACAATGAGCAGTTCTTC. It codes for CASSGSYNEQFF.